The clone carrying this T cell receptor beta chain has just a few counts. The antigen is undetermined. The entry originates in a study of T cells in Graves' hyperthyroidism and ophthalmopathy. Regarding the study as a whole: Blood also showed most of the thyroid clonotypes that were expanded above 0.001.

Amplification of TCR beta CDR3 regions was performed using RNA transcripts as template. The HTBI set primed first-round TCR CDR3 RT-PCR. TCRdb fed the multiplex PCR reads into MiXCR, producing one record per CDR3 protein. Here the sample spans 500,000 to 700,000 distinct CDR3 sequences, over 15% being singletons. It was considered stable Graves' hyperthyroidism when ophthalmopathy did not progress within 18 months. In making diagnoses, clinical symptoms, serum thyroxine and TRAb, thyroid ultrasound and orbital computed tomography were all used. The CDR3 contains 18 residues. Germline lookup yields CDR1 MNHNS and CDR2 SASEGT. The V and J ends lost 3 bases and 2 bases, in that order; junction bases with no gene match: 11.

The receptor was derived from a woman aged 18-30 years with Graves' hyperthyroidism. Sequenced input: blood. The genes are TRBV6-1 and TRBJ2-1; 9 nucleotides agree with TRBD2. CDR3 protein: CASSDPWETSGPYNEQFF. CDR3 in DNA: TGTGCCAGCAGTGACCCCTGGGAGACTAGCGGACCCTACAATGAGCAGTTCTTC.